Each of the 31 T cell receptor beta chains below was sequenced from the same sample in a study of response to subunit inactivated influenza vaccine. Each CDR3 protein gets one entry after TCRdb re-called the RT-PCR reads with MiXCR. The sample shows 530,000 or so distinct CDR3 sequences, roughly 25% of them seen only once. Here the sequenced sample was CD4+ T cells sorted from PBMCs, taken around 5 days after vaccination. The receptors were gathered from a man aged 45-60 years who received an inactivated influenza vaccine.

This clonotype was picked up a small number of times. The rearrangement uses TRBV24-1 and TRBJ2-7, with a weak D call TRBD1 (6 bases). The CDR3 extends over 13 amino acids. Germline lookup yields CDR1 KGHDR and CDR2 SFDVKD. Trimming left V 7 bases short and J 1 base short, with 10 bases between. CDR3 sequence (DNA): TGTGCCACCAGCCGACAGGATTCCTACGAGCAGTACTTC. Its protein is CATSRQDSYEQYF.

J is TRBJ2-1 and V is TRBV15; 8 bases agree with TRBD1. The V gene's germline CDR1 is LNHNV and CDR2 YYDKDF (reference sequence). The CDR3 has 11 amino acids. V lost 8 bases, J lost 8 bases, and 2 bases stayed unmatched. This CDR3 is CATGQGHEQFF. The CDR3 coding sequence is TGTGCCACCGGACAGGGCCATGAGCAGTTCTTC.

This chain joins TRBV6-1 and TRBJ2-2; D not resolved. The V gene lost 7 bases and the J gene lost 6 bases, with 12 bases spanning the gap. The CDR3 spans 13 residues. Looked up from germline, CDR1 is MNHNS and CDR2 is SASEGT. CDR3 DNA: TGTGCCAGCACTCATTACCCTCCCGGGGAGCTGTTTTTT. Translated, it gives CASTHYPPGELFF.

The chain uses TRBV20-1 and TRBJ1-5, with TRBD1 matching over 11 bases. The V and J ends lost 5 bases and 4 bases, in that order; junction bases with no gene match: 10. CDR3 length: 16 residues. The germline gives CDR1 DFQATT, CDR2 SNEGSKA (reference sequence). In nucleotides, the CDR3 is TGCAGTGCTCTCTCTCCGGGACAGGGGGTTAATCAGCCCCAGCATTTT. Protein: CSALSPGQGVNQPQHF.

This clonotype has a handful of counts. The chain carries TRBV20-1 and TRBJ2-5; 8 bases match TRBD2. This CDR3 spans 14 amino acids. Germline assignment: CDR1 DFQATT and CDR2 SNEGSKA (reference sequence). V lost 0 bases to trimming and J lost 5 bases; unmatched junction nucleotides: 5. The CDR3 here is CSARDGRAVETQYF. The CDR3 DNA follows: TGCAGTGCTAGAGACGGGAGGGCCGTGGAGACCCAGTACTTC.

The genes are TRBV4-3 and TRBJ2-3; no definite D call. The CDR3 runs to 14 residues. Germline V gene data show CDR1 as LGHNA and CDR2 as YSLEER. The V end was cut by 0 bases, the J end by 2 bases, with 6 bases between. CDR3 region: CASSQDSYTDTQYF. The CDR3 DNA is TGCGCCAGCAGCCAAGATTCTTACACAGATACGCAGTATTTT.

This clonotype occurred a few times. The gene calls are TRBV12-3 or TRBV12-4 and TRBJ2-3; TRBD2 aligns across 13 bases. The CDR3 totals 17 residues. Trimming took 1 base from V and 5 from J; bases not matched to a gene: 6. DNA for the CDR3: TGTGCCAGCAGTTTAGTTCGACTAGCGGGAGGTATAGATACGCAGTATTTT. It yields the protein CASSLVRLAGGIDTQYF.

The chain employs TRBV4-1 and TRBJ2-3; D may be TRBD1 (6 bases). Trimming took off 3 bases at V and 3 bases at J, with 10 bases between the two ends. The CDR3 spans 14 residues. Looked up from germline, CDR1 is MGHRA and CDR2 is YSYEKL. CDR3 sequence: CASSQLQGTDTQYF. The CDR3 DNA sequence: TGCGCCAGCAGCCAGTTACAGGGAACAGATACGCAGTATTTT.

The chain carries TRBV3-1 and TRBJ2-5; 7 nucleotides align to TRBD1. V lost 3 bases and J lost 2; bases outside the gene matches: 3. The CDR3 consists of 14 residues. CDR1 is LGHDT, CDR2 YNNKEL, per germline (reference sequence). The CDR3 sequence: CASSHWDRQETQYF. DNA of the CDR3: TGTGCCAGCAGCCACTGGGACAGACAAGAGACCCAGTACTTC.

Concerning this clonotype itself: One end of the junction varies from germline; a read error may be responsible. In DNA form, the CDR3 reads TGCGCCAGCAGCCAAGTTAGCAGGGGACTAGCGTCGGTCTTC. Residues: CASSQVSRGLASVF. This chain joins TRBV4-1 and TRBJ2-1; TRBD2 matches at 10 bases. Germline loops: CDR1 MGHRA, CDR2 YSYEKL. The CDR3 sequence is 14 residues long.

This clonotype was seen a handful of times. The chain is built from TRBV5-1 and TRBJ1-4; 10 bases match TRBD1. J was trimmed by 3 bases and V by 4 bases; bases with no gene match: 15. CDR1 and CDR2 (germline): SGHRS, YFSETQ. This CDR3 spans 19 amino acids. The CDR3 DNA reads as TGCGCCAGCAGCGTAGCCGTGACAGGGGGCATGGAAGCTAATGAAAAACTGTTTTTT. It yields the protein CASSVAVTGGMEANEKLFF.

This clonotype occurred a few times. The chain couples TRBV12-3 or TRBV12-4 to TRBJ2-1, with D perhaps TRBD2 (6 bases). The ends were cut back, 0 bases at V and 6 bases at J, with 15 bases in the middle. The CDR3 loop spans 16 amino acids. Here the CDR3 DNA reads TGTGCCAGCAGTTTAGCGCTCTCGCGGGGTCGCAATGAGCAGTTCTTC. The encoded protein is CASSLALSRGRNEQFF.

This clonotype was counted between two and nine times. This rearrangement joins TRBV9 to TRBJ2-1; D is unclear. The CDR3 sequence is 13 residues long. Per germline, CDR1 SGDLS and CDR2 YYNGEE. With 2 bases removed from V and 6 bases from J, the gap between germline ends came to 9 bases. The CDR3 DNA follows: TGTGCCAGCAGCGTGGGTTTTTCCAATGAGCAGTTCTTC. It codes for CASSVGFSNEQFF.

The sample holds a few counts of this clonotype. The chain has TRBV24-1 and TRBJ2-5; 9 nucleotides agree with TRBD1. The germline CDR1 and CDR2 sequences are KGHDR and SFDVKD. V was clipped by 3 bases and J by 4 bases; unmatched bases: 2. CDR3 size: 14 residues. CDR3 coding DNA: TGTGCCACCAGTGATGGACAGGGGCGAGAGACCCAGTACTTC. Translation gives CATSDGQGRETQYF.

V gene TRBV30 combines with J gene TRBJ2-7, with D perhaps given as TRBD1 or TRBD2 (5 bases each). This CDR3 has 15 amino acids. The germline V gene has CDR1 GTSNPN and CDR2 SVGIG (reference sequence). Trimming removed 5 bases from V and 0 bases from J, with 17 bases in between. CDR3 in amino acids: CAWSPGPGDSYEQYF. The DNA for the CDR3 is TGTGCCTGGTCCCCGGGACCCGGGGACTCCTACGAGCAGTACTTC.

This chain links TRBV4-3 with TRBJ2-1; tentatively, D is TRBD2 (5 bases). Trimming took off 4 bases at V and 1 base at J, with 11 bases between the two ends. Germline loops: CDR1 LGHNA, CDR2 YSLEER. The CDR3 contains 15 residues. CDR3 bases: TGCGCCAGCAGCCGCTCAAGCGGATCCTACAATGAGCAGTTCTTC. It specifies CASSRSSGSYNEQFF.

The chain uses TRBV5-1 and TRBJ2-7; 7 positions agree with TRBD1. The length of the CDR3 is 15 residues. The V segment lost 3 bases and the J segment 3 bases; nucleotides outside the gene matches: 9. Germline assignment: CDR1 SGHRS and CDR2 YFSETQ. CDR3 in DNA: TGCGCCAGCAGCTATATATCCGGGACAGACTACGAGCAGTACTTC. Translated: CASSYISGTDYEQYF.

The rearrangement uses TRBV6-2 or TRBV6-3 and TRBJ1-1, with 10 nucleotides matching TRBD1. The CDR3 loop spans 13 amino acids. Germline loops: CDR1 MNHEY, CDR2 SVGEGT. Losses at the gene ends were 4 bases for V and 11 bases for J; bases not matched to a gene: 7. The CDR3 reads CASSWDRGRSAFF. Written as DNA, the CDR3 is TGTGCCAGCAGTTGGGACAGGGGAAGATCGGCTTTCTTT.

This clonotype came up a few times. The chain recombines TRBV10-3 with TRBJ1-1; TRBD1 matches at 8 bases. With V trimmed by 10 bases and J by 1 base, 5 bases remained unmatched. There are 13 residues in the CDR3. Germline CDR1 and CDR2: ENHRY and SYGVKD. The CDR3 sequence: CATKGTGNTEAFF. The CDR3 DNA is TGTGCCACCAAGGGGACAGGGAACACTGAAGCTTTCTTT.

This clonotype was found a few times. The chain combines TRBV5-1 with TRBJ2-1, with TRBD2 identical over 9 bases. CDR1 is SGHRS, CDR2 YFSETQ, per germline. This CDR3 is built from 19 residues. J was trimmed by 4 bases and V by 3 bases; bases with no gene match: 17. The CDR3 sequence: CASSSPSGGSGGWYNEQFF. The CDR3 DNA reads TGCGCCAGCAGCTCCCCCTCGGGAGGTAGCGGGGGATGGTACAATGAGCAGTTCTTC.

The V call is TRBV7-9, the J call TRBJ1-1, with D hard to call. Germline V gene data show CDR1 as SEHNR and CDR2 as FQNEAQ (reference sequence). This CDR3 region has 14 residues. V was clipped by 5 bases and J by 1 base, with 11 bases between them. In nucleotides, the CDR3 is TGTGCCAGCAGCCCTATCATAGGGAACACTGAAGCTTTCTTT. Translation: CASSPIIGNTEAFF.

This clonotype was seen only once. This rearrangement joins TRBV18 to TRBJ2-7; tentatively, D is TRBD2 (5 bases). The CDR3 extends over 14 amino acids. Deletions cut 0 bases from V and 3 bases from J, with 9 bases between. Per germline, CDR1 KGHSH and CDR2 LQKENI. CDR3 in amino acids: CASSPPDGNYEQYF. The DNA for the CDR3 is TGTGCCAGCTCACCACCTGACGGGAACTACGAGCAGTACTTC.

The CDR3 DNA sequence: TGCAGTGCTAGAGTAAGCGGGAACGAAGAGACCCAGTACTTC. Translation: CSARVSGNEETQYF. V is TRBV20-1 and J is TRBJ2-5, with TRBD2 identical over 7 bases. V dropped 1 base and J dropped 3; count of bases not matched to a gene: 5. The CDR3 covers 14 residues. The V gene's germline CDR1 is DFQATT and CDR2 SNEGSKA (reference sequence).

The chain links TRBV6-5 to TRBJ2-1; 8 bases align to TRBD2. The germline CDR1 and CDR2 sequences are MNHEY and SVGAGI. Trimming took 0 bases from V and 4 from J; bases not matched to a gene: 14. The CDR3 sequence is 19 residues long. The CDR3 sequence: CASSYSALTGGPLYNEQFF. DNA of the CDR3: TGTGCCAGCAGTTACTCGGCCTTGACGGGAGGGCCCCTTTACAATGAGCAGTTCTTC.

This clonotype was recorded a few times. This chain uses TRBV7-2 with TRBJ2-3; 8 nucleotides align to TRBD2. J gave up 0 bases and V 5 bases, and 10 bases lay outside the gene matches. CDR3 length: 17 residues. Germline CDR1 is SGHTA and CDR2 is FQGNSA. The CDR3 is CASSLTYSGISTDTQYF. CDR3 in DNA: TGTGCCAGCAGCCTTACGTATAGCGGGATAAGCACAGATACGCAGTATTTT. Variable domain in full (rest from reference TRBV7-2 and TRBJ2-3): GAGVSQSPSNKVTEKGKDVELRCDPISGHTALYWYRQSLGQGLEFLIYFQGNSAPDKSGLPSDRFSAERTGGSVSTLTIQRTQQEDSAVYLCASSLTYSGISTDTQYFGPGTRLTVL.

The V call is TRBV5-1, the J call TRBJ1-4; 8 bases match TRBD1. Germline V gene lookup returns CDR1 SGHRS and CDR2 YFSETQ. Trimming removed 5 bases from V and 1 base from J; junction bases left unmatched: 4. The CDR3 consists of 15 residues. The CDR3: CASRPTGGTNEKLFF. The CDR3 DNA is TGCGCCAGCAGGCCCACAGGGGGAACTAATGAAAAACTGTTTTTT. Using reference TRBV5-1 and TRBJ1-4 for the parts outside the CDR3, the full variable domain is KAGVTQTPRYLIKTRGQQVTLSCSPISGHRSVSWYQQTPGQGLQFLFEYFSETQRNKGNFPGRFSGRQFSNSRSEMNVSTLELGDSALYLCASRPTGGTNEKLFFGSGTQLSVL.

About this clonotype: The junction and the germline gene differ at one end; a read error may be behind it. The chain combines TRBV7-9 with TRBJ2-1; no firm D call. Looked up from germline, CDR1 is SEHNR and CDR2 is FQNEAQ (reference sequence). The CDR3 covers 13 residues. The CDR3 DNA reads TGTTCCAGCAGCTTGGGAACAAACAATGAGCAGTTCTTC. Protein sequence: CSSSLGTNNEQFF.

This clonotype was recorded a few times. The genes are TRBV6-2 or TRBV6-3 and TRBJ1-2; unclear D gene. Germline loops: CDR1 MNHEY, CDR2 SVGEGT. This CDR3 has 13 residues. Trimming removed 0 bases from V and 6 bases from J, with 8 bases in between. The CDR3 DNA reads as TGTGCCAGCAGTTACTCGACAATCCATGGCTACACCTTC. Amino acids: CASSYSTIHGYTF.

The chain employs TRBV6-5 and TRBJ2-5, with D hard to call. CDR1 MNHEY and CDR2 SVGAGI come from the germline V gene. The CDR3 length is 16 residues. Trimming left V 0 bases short and J 2 bases short, with 13 bases between. The CDR3 DNA reads TGTGCCAGCAGTTACTCCCTCGTGCCCCCACAAGAGACCCAGTACTTC. Protein sequence: CASSYSLVPPQETQYF.

The gene calls are TRBV24-1 and TRBJ2-2, with no clear D. Germline loops: CDR1 KGHDR, CDR2 SFDVKD. The ends were cut back, 8 bases at V and 1 base at J, with 10 bases in the middle. The CDR3 has 14 residues. CDR3 sequence: CATISLMNTGELFF. Written as DNA, the CDR3 is TGTGCCACCATATCTCTCATGAACACCGGGGAGCTGTTTTTT.

This clonotype has more than one count but fewer than ten. CDR3 residues: CASSQTRSGSPLHF. The CDR3 nucleotides read TGTGCCAGCAGCCAAACAAGGTCGGGTTCACCCCTCCACTTT. This rearrangement joins TRBV3-1 to TRBJ1-6; D not resolved. The CDR3 consists of 14 residues. Trimming left V 2 bases short and J 9 bases short, with 11 bases between. Looked up from germline, CDR1 is LGHDT and CDR2 is YNNKEL (reference sequence). The full variable domain, completed using reference TRBV3-1 and TRBJ1-6, is DTAVSQTPKYLVTQMGNDKSIKCEQNLGHDTMYWYKQDSKKFLKIMFSYNNKELIINETVPNRFSPKSPDKAHLNLHINSLELGDSAVYFCASSQTRSGSPLHFGNGTRLTVT.